A selection of T cell receptor beta chains follows, all from one sample in a study of CD8+ T cells in alopecia areata. Measured with immunoSEQ multiplex PCR; TCRdb has only the in-frame clones, and not every one. The sample lists roughly 210,000 clones, over 40% occurring once. The sequenced sample was CD4+ T cells sorted from blood, obtained at roughly week 36, from a patient treated with tofacitinib. These TCRs come from a human donor with alopecia areata. CDR3s leave out the opening cysteine and the closing phenylalanine or tryptophan.

j_call v_call cdr3_length cdr3_aa
TRBJ2-7 TRBV7-2 14 ASSPRGTSGSYEQY
TRBJ1-2 TRBV29-1 12 SAGDRSRGYGYT
TRBJ1-5 TRBV15 13 ATSRDFGSNQPQH
TRBJ2-7 TRBV7-2 10 ASSQLSYEQY
TRBJ1-1 TRBV29-1 11 SVHDRVNTEAF
TRBJ2-4 TRBV6-6 13 ASRSSGRPKNIQY
TRBJ2-1 TRBV7-9 12 ASRRAGEAVEQF
TRBJ1-5 TRBV28 14 ASSPTGGVAEQPQH
TRBJ2-3 TRBV19 9 ASSQGLEQY
TRBJ1-1 TRBV30 12 AWSLFTGATEAF
TRBJ2-7 TRBV5-1 13 ASSLAERPPYEQY
TRBJ2-2 TRBV7-2 13 ASSLASGKAGELF
TRBJ2-3 TRBV5-8 12 ASSPEWSTDTQY
TRBJ2-3 TRBV6-5 14 ASSYSPYPSTDTQY
TRBJ2-7 TRBV2 11 ASLPEAGYEQY
TRBJ2-7 TRBV29-1 11 SVDAGPSYEQY
TRBJ2-3 TRBV4-1 15 ASSQDPSGRPTDTQY
TRBJ2-5 TRBV6-5 11 ASSNGGPETQY
TRBJ2-2 TRBV28 11 ASSLINTGELF
TRBJ2-1 TRBV5-4 11 ASSGRADHEQF
TRBJ2-7 TRBV30 13 AWGPLGGASYEQY
TRBJ2-1 TRBV28 16 ASSSWGTSGPSYNEQF
TRBJ2-2 TRBV25-1 14 ASSDTRQRNTGELF
TRBJ2-7 TRBV5-6 12 ASSREGHVREQY
TRBJ2-1 TRBV9 12 ASSPRTGGNEQF
TRBJ1-1 TRBV29-1 11 SARLDSNTEAF
TRBJ2-7 TRBV25-1 13 ASSAQGSTLYEQY
TRBJ2-2 TRBV2 12 ASSVQGKTGELF
TRBJ2-7 TRBV30 10 AWSWDREEQY
TRBJ2-3 TRBV11-2 16 ASSQPGTSGSSTDTQY
TRBJ1-2 TRBV5-6 12 ASTPQGTLYGYT
TRBJ1-2 TRBV18 13 ASSEASGRNYGYT
TRBJ2-7 TRBV19 11 ATRIAGRYEQY
TRBJ1-5 TRBV7-9 12 ASSLQQGSAPQH
TRBJ1-2 TRBV5-5 10 ASSWDTYGYT
TRBJ1-5 TRBV6-1 10 ASGPGYQPQH
TRBJ2-1 TRBV30 11 TWARERYNEQF
TRBJ2-5 TRBV9 15 ASSAQIPGGAAETQY
TRBJ2-1 TRBV4-3 16 ASSHRVGALSSYNEQF
TRBJ2-1 TRBV4-1 14 ASSQVSGRVYNEQF
TRBJ1-1 TRBV19 12 ASSHRQGQGEAF
TRBJ2-7 TRBV11-2 10 ASSLALGEQY
TRBJ2-1 TRBV29-1 7 SVRNEQF
TRBJ2-7 TRBV5-1 12 ASSESGSSYEQY
TRBJ1-4 TRBV18 13 ASSPGTAIGEKLF
TRBJ2-5 TRBV30 12 AWRGAGAQETQY
TRBJ2-1 TRBV15 17 ATSRDRLAGKSSYNEQF
TRBJ2-5 TRBV6-5 13 ASSSPGQGTETQY
TRBJ2-7 TRBV27 12 ASSLTNNTYEQY
TRBJ2-7 TRBV4-3 14 ASSQGTSGSKSEQY
TRBJ2-2 TRBV27 12 ASIGQGGSGELF
TRBJ1-2 TRBV25-1 10 ASRRQDYGYT
TRBJ2-5 TRBV7-2 12 ASSLVAVLETQY